The table lists the clone carrying this TCR beta chain with many counts. The antigen remains undetermined. The data derive from a study of T-cell reconstitution after alpha-beta-depleted transplantation in children. V lost 3 bases and J 8 bases, leaving 11 bases between the germline ends. The germline CDR1 and CDR2 sequences are SQVTM and ANQGSEA. CDR3 length equals 12 residues. Study-wide findings and caveats: By about two months after transplant, alpha-beta T cells reportedly arose from several hundred graft clones that had expanded.

A library of TCRbeta sequences, prepared with unique molecular identifiers, was generated. TCRdb itself ran the PCR reads through MiXCR, one entry per CDR3 protein. The data hold fewer than 750,000 distinct CDR3 sequences, with approximately 22% observed a single time. The sequences come from PBMCs, mostly from graft donor cells, collected 360 days after TCRalphabeta/CD19-depleted stem cell transplant. V usage is TRBV29-1 and J usage is TRBJ2-1; D unresolved. The receptor comes from a boy in the first two years of life who had a stem cell transplant for acute myeloid leukemia, so the T cells may come from the graft donor. CDR3 amino acids: CSVDNRVDEQFF. The CDR3 DNA reads TGCAGCGTTGACAACCGAGTCGATGAGCAGTTCTTC.